The 30 T cell receptor beta chains below come from one sample, sequenced in a study of blood T cell repertoires in COVID-19. Assay: immunoSEQ multiplex PCR; the TCRdb copy retains only in-frame clones and omits some. The sample includes about 82,000 clones, roughly 91% of them seen just once. Sequences were obtained from PBMCs or T cells enriched from blood (not recorded which). These receptors all stem from a woman aged 45-65 years with acute COVID-19.

In its sample, this clone was seen once. The rearrangement uses TRBV9 and TRBJ1-4, with D perhaps matching TRBD1 (5 bases). The CDR3 sequence is 16 residues long. Germline V gene lookup returns CDR1 SGDLS and CDR2 YYNGEE. Trimming removed 3 bases from V and 0 bases from J, with 12 bases in between. The CDR3 is CASSATENPTNEKLFF. DNA of the CDR3: TGTGCCAGCAGCGCGACAGAAAACCCAACTAATGAAAAACTGTTTTTT.

The chain carries TRBV4-1 and TRBJ1-1, with D hard to call. The CDR3 has 15 amino acids. Germline CDR1 is MGHRA and CDR2 is YSYEKL. The V gene lost 0 bases and the J gene lost 4 bases, with 12 bases spanning the gap. In DNA form, the CDR3 reads TGCGCCAGCAGCCAAGAAATCGGGGTCGGCACTGAAGCTTTCTTT. Protein: CASSQEIGVGTEAFF.

This chain links TRBV5-1 with TRBJ2-3; perhaps TRBD1 as D (8 bases). The CDR3 is 15 residues long. The germline V gene encodes CDR1 SGHRS and CDR2 YFSETQ. V lost 4 bases to trimming and J lost 3 bases, with 15 bases between them. CDR3 DNA: TGCGCCAGCAGCCCCGACAGGGGAGGGACAGATACGCAGTATTTT. Encoded protein: CASSPDRGGTDTQYF.

This sequence joins TRBV19 and TRBJ2-1; TRBD2 agrees at 11 bases. The CDR3 runs to 16 residues. The V gene's germline CDR1 is LNHDA and CDR2 SQIVND (reference sequence). Losses at the gene ends were 5 bases for V and 7 bases for J; bases not matched to a gene: 10. The CDR3 here is CASSGRLAGRGNEQFF. CDR3 nucleotide sequence: TGTGCCAGTAGTGGACGACTAGCGGGAAGGGGAAATGAGCAGTTCTTC.

This rearrangement joins TRBV2 to TRBJ2-2; maybe TRBD2 (5 bases). Trimming removed 8 bases from V and 7 bases from J, with 11 bases in between. The CDR3 is made up of 12 amino acids. The germline V gene encodes CDR1 SNHLY and CDR2 FYNNEI. The CDR3 is CASSGSGGELFF. In DNA, the CDR3 is TGTGCCAGCTCGGGAAGTGGCGGGGAGCTGTTTTTT. Drawing the rest from reference TRBV2 and TRBJ2-2, the complete variable domain is EPEVTQTPSHQVTQMGQEVILRCVPISNHLYFYWYRQILGQKVEFLVSFYNNEISEKSEIFDDQFSVERPDGSNFTLKIRSTKLEDSAMYFCASSGSGGELFFGEGSRLTVL.

The chain joins TRBV19 to TRBJ2-7, with 9 bases that match TRBD2. The CDR3 covers 14 residues. Germline CDR1 LNHDA, CDR2 SQIVND (reference sequence). With 3 bases clipped from V and 3 bases from J, the junction kept 3 bases outside the gene matches. In DNA form, the CDR3 reads TGTGCCAGTAGTATCAGCGGGAGGAGCTACGAGCAGTACTTC. Protein product: CASSISGRSYEQYF.

The chain is built from TRBV6-2 or TRBV6-3 and TRBJ2-3; D call uncertain. There are 13 residues in the CDR3. Germline lookup yields CDR1 MNHEY and CDR2 SVGEGT. Trimming took off 0 bases at V and 6 bases at J, with 7 bases between the two ends. CDR3 nucleotide sequence: TGTGCCAGCAGTTACTCGTTCGGGGATACGCAGTATTTT. Protein product: CASSYSFGDTQYF.

The chain joins TRBV25-1 to TRBJ1-2, with 9 bases matching TRBD1. V trimming: 6 bases; J trimming: 8 bases; junction bases outside the gene matches: 7. The germline V gene encodes CDR1 MGHDK and CDR2 SYGVNS. The CDR3 runs 13 residues. The CDR3 region is CASSSTGGSGYTF. CDR3 nucleotide sequence: TGTGCCAGCAGCTCGACAGGGGGATCCGGCTACACCTTC.

The rearrangement links TRBV5-4 to TRBJ1-5, with TRBD1 as a possible D gene (5 bases). The CDR3 has 14 residues. V lost 1 base, J lost 5 bases, and 10 bases lay in between. CDR1 is SGHNT and CDR2 is YYREEE in the germline V gene (reference sequence). The chain's CDR3 is CASSLSGVDQPQHF. CDR3 coding DNA: TGTGCCAGCAGCTTGTCGGGGGTTGATCAGCCCCAGCATTTT.

The chain joins TRBV5-5 to TRBJ1-1; a weak D match, TRBD1 (5 bases). Trimming cost V 0 bases and J 0 bases, with 15 bases left between them. The CDR3 runs 17 residues. Per germline, CDR1 SGHKS and CDR2 YYEKEE (reference sequence). CDR3 protein: CASSLVGPGAMNTEAFF. CDR3 bases: TGTGCCAGCAGCTTGGTCGGCCCTGGGGCCATGAACACTGAAGCTTTCTTT.

The V gene is TRBV19, the J gene TRBJ2-7; tentatively, D is TRBD1 (6 bases). Germline-derived CDR1 and CDR2 are LNHDA and SQIVND (reference sequence). Trimming left V 4 bases short and J 1 base short, with 8 bases between. The CDR3 spans 13 residues. The CDR3 is CASSRDKSYEQYF. DNA for the CDR3: TGTGCCAGTAGTAGGGACAAATCCTACGAGCAGTACTTC.

This chain uses TRBV12-3 or TRBV12-4 with TRBJ1-5; the match to TRBD1 covers 9 bases. This CDR3 is built from 13 residues. The V and J ends lost 6 bases and 7 bases, in that order; junction bases with no gene match: 4. The CDR3 sequence is CASSPGQGQPQHF. In DNA, the CDR3 is TGTGCCAGCAGCCCGGGACAGGGCCAGCCCCAGCATTTT.

This sequence joins TRBV27 and TRBJ2-2; 11 bases align to TRBD2. The CDR3 has 16 amino acids. Trimming at V came to 5 bases and at J to 7 bases, leaving 9 bases not matched to a gene. Germline V gene lookup returns CDR1 MNHEY and CDR2 SMNVEV (reference sequence). The DNA of the CDR3 is TGTGCCAGCAGTCGATATAGCGGGAGGGGGATCGGGGAGCTGTTTTTT. Protein: CASSRYSGRGIGELFF.

The V call is TRBV6-5, the J call TRBJ2-5, with TRBD2 matching 13 bases. Trimming at V came to 6 bases and at J to 5 bases, leaving 6 bases not matched to a gene. CDR3 length equals 15 residues. In germline, CDR1 is MNHEY, CDR2 SVGAGI. The DNA for the CDR3 is TGTGCCAGCAGGGGGACTAGCGGGAAAAGTGAGACCCAGTACTTC. Its protein product is CASRGTSGKSETQYF.

The rearrangement uses TRBV10-3 and TRBJ2-7; 10 bases map to TRBD2. Trimming cost V 10 bases and J 7 bases; bases outside gene matches: 13. The CDR3 totals 14 residues. Looked up from germline, CDR1 is ENHRY and CDR2 is SYGVKD. In DNA, the CDR3 is TGTGCCACCACAGTACCTAGCGGGAGTACGGAGCAGTACTTC. Its translation: CATTVPSGSTEQYF.

The rearrangement joins TRBV5-4 to TRBJ2-7, with 9 bases that match TRBD2. The CDR3 loop spans 15 amino acids. V lost 4 bases to trimming and J lost 2 bases; unmatched junction nucleotides: 7. Germline lookup yields CDR1 SGHNT and CDR2 YYREEE (reference sequence). CDR3 protein: CASSPGGGRAYEQYF. The CDR3 nucleotides are TGTGCCAGCAGCCCCGGCGGCGGGAGGGCCTACGAGCAGTACTTC.

V and J are TRBV2 and TRBJ2-2; the match to TRBD2 covers 9 bases. Germline V lookup: CDR1 SNHLY, CDR2 FYNNEI. This CDR3 contains 16 residues. V was clipped by 5 bases and J by 5 bases; unmatched bases: 9. The CDR3 sequence is CASSPLAGVITGELFF. DNA for the CDR3: TGTGCCAGCAGTCCCTTAGCGGGAGTCATAACCGGGGAGCTGTTTTTT.

The chain links TRBV5-1 to TRBJ2-4; 15 nucleotides align to TRBD2. The CDR3 consists of 18 residues. Germline V lookup: CDR1 SGHRS, CDR2 YFSETQ. After removal of 4 bases from V and 1 base from J, the junction contained 6 bases not matched to a gene. The CDR3 nucleotides read TGCGCCAGCAGCCGGACTAGCGGGAGGGCCGGGGCCAAAAACATTCAGTACTTC. This codes for CASSRTSGRAGAKNIQYF.

V usage is TRBV5-1 and J usage is TRBJ1-2; D perhaps matches TRBD1 (5 bases). Trimming shortened V by 0 bases and J by 8 bases, and 11 bases separated the two germline ends. Looked up from germline, CDR1 is SGHRS and CDR2 is YFSETQ. The CDR3 is 13 residues long. DNA for the CDR3: TGCGCCAGCAGCTTGGGACAGACCTCCGGCTACACCTTC. The encoded protein is CASSLGQTSGYTF.

In nucleotides, the CDR3 is TGCGCCAGCAGCTCCGGGACAGCGAACACTGAAGCTTTCTTT. It is translated as CASSSGTANTEAFF. V usage is TRBV5-1 and J usage is TRBJ1-1; 7 bases agree with TRBD1. Per germline, CDR1 SGHRS and CDR2 YFSETQ. Unmatched junction bases numbered 3, after V lost 3 bases and J lost 1 base. CDR3 length: 14 residues.

The chain recombines TRBV3-1 (or the pseudogene TRBV3-2) with TRBJ1-3, with unresolved D. V was shortened by 4 bases and J by 0 bases, with 7 bases between the two germline ends. Germline V CDR1 and CDR2: LGHDT, YNNKEL (reference sequence). The CDR3 extends over 14 amino acids. The CDR3 DNA reads TGTGCCAGCAGCCCACTAAACTCTGGAAACACCATATATTTT. It specifies CASSPLNSGNTIYF.

This clone was observed a handful of times. The chain joins TRBV6-5 to TRBJ1-1, with D perhaps TRBD1 (5 bases). From germline, CDR1 is MNHEY and CDR2 SVGAGI. The length of the CDR3 is 11 residues. V gave up 7 bases and J gave up 10 bases, with 13 bases separating them. The CDR3 here is CASNSQGGAFF. The DNA for the CDR3 is TGTGCCAGCAACTCCCAGGGAGGAGCTTTCTTT.

The chain has TRBV9 and TRBJ1-6, with D maybe TRBD1 (6 bases). Germline-derived CDR1 and CDR2 are SGDLS and YYNGEE. The CDR3 consists of 15 residues. Trimming shortened V by 0 bases and J by 9 bases, and 13 bases separated the two germline ends. In nucleotides, the CDR3 is TGTGCCAGCAGCGTAGGGGGACAAGGAGGTTCACCCCTCCACTTT. Translating gives CASSVGGQGGSPLHF.

The table lists this clone with a count of one. The genes are TRBV6-5 and TRBJ1-1, with D maybe TRBD1 (5 bases). CDR3 length equals 14 residues. Germline CDR1 reads MNHEY; CDR2 reads SVGAGI. Trimming left V 0 bases short and J 6 bases short, with 11 bases between. The CDR3 loop reads CASSYSKWGAEAFF. The CDR3 region has the DNA TGTGCCAGCAGTTACTCGAAGTGGGGGGCTGAAGCTTTCTTT.

The genes are TRBV21-1 and TRBJ2-5; the table's D gene call, TRBD1, was not cross checked with the DNA. TRBV21-1 is flagged as a pseudogene. The CDR3 covers 15 residues. As DNA, the CDR3 is TGTGCCAGCAGCAAATTCGGGACAGACCAAGAGACCCAGTACTTC. Protein: CASSKFGTDQETQYF.

The J gene is TRBJ1-4, the V gene TRBV6-2 or TRBV6-3, with D hard to call. The V end lost 6 bases, the J end lost 3 bases, and 14 bases lay between the germline ends. The CDR3 totals 15 residues. Germline values: CDR1 MNHEY, CDR2 SVGEGT. DNA of the CDR3: TGTGCCAGCAGCCTGAGGAGCCCCTCTAATGAAAAACTGTTTTTT. This translates into CASSLRSPSNEKLFF.

The V gene is TRBV3-1 (or the pseudogene TRBV3-2), the J gene TRBJ1-1; D remains unclear. Germline CDR1 reads LGHDT; CDR2 reads YNNKEL (reference sequence). The ends were cut back, 4 bases at V and 1 base at J, with 13 bases in the middle. CDR3 length: 15 amino acids. CDR3 protein: CASSLIGGSNTEAFF. The CDR3, as DNA: TGTGCCAGCAGCCTAATAGGAGGGTCGAACACTGAAGCTTTCTTT.

The chain recombines TRBV5-1 with TRBJ2-1, with 9 bases fitting TRBD1. Germline lookup yields CDR1 SGHRS and CDR2 YFSETQ. The CDR3 is 15 residues long. V lost 4 bases, J lost 4 bases, and 6 bases stayed unmatched. The CDR3 reads CASSAGTGNYNEQFF. CDR3 DNA: TGCGCCAGCAGCGCAGGGACAGGGAATTACAATGAGCAGTTCTTC.

This chain links TRBV25-1 with TRBJ1-1; 8 bases line up with TRBD1. The CDR3 contains 11 residues. V lost 2 bases and J lost 11; bases outside the gene matches: 1. Germline-derived CDR1 and CDR2 are MGHDK and SYGVNS. The CDR3 sequence is CASSEQGAAFF. In DNA form, the CDR3 reads TGTGCCAGCAGTGAACAGGGGGCCGCTTTCTTT.

The chain couples TRBV19 to TRBJ1-1; D is unclear. Between the trimmed V and J ends, which lost 6 bases and 0 bases, there was a span of 11 bases. The CDR3 extends over 14 amino acids. CDR1 is LNHDA, CDR2 SQIVND, per germline (reference sequence). CDR3 region: CASRFSYMNTEAFF. Written as DNA, the CDR3 is TGTGCCAGTAGGTTCAGTTACATGAACACTGAAGCTTTCTTT. The whole variable domain, remainder taken from reference TRBV19 and TRBJ1-1, is DGGITQSPKYLFRKEGQNVTLSCEQNLNHDAMYWYRQDPGQGLRLIYYSQIVNDFQKGDIAEGYSVSREKKESFPLTVTSAQKNPTAFYLCASRFSYMNTEAFFGQGTRLTVV.